What follows describes a single TCR beta chain. Stable or active relapsing-remitting multiple sclerosis, untreated and meeting revised McDonald criteria, defined the controls. Negative isolation was used for CD8+ and CD4+ T cells and FACS enrichment for TEMRA cells. The data derive from a study of CD8 T cells in Susac syndrome. V was pared by 3 bases and J by 2 bases, with 7 bases of the junction left unmatched. The germline V gene encodes CDR1 LNHDA and CDR2 SQIVND (reference sequence). This CDR3 comprises 16 residues. Random hexamers were used to reverse transcribe 0.5 to 1 ug of RNA. The TCR beta CDR3 was amplified by immunoSEQ multiplex PCR across 54 Vbeta, 13 Jbeta. One entry per CDR3 protein results from TCRdb running MiXCR on the immunoSEQ multiplex PCR reads. Of 250,000 to 350,000 distinct CDR3 sequences listed, 85% are singletons.

V usage is TRBV19 and J usage is TRBJ2-7; 10 positions match TRBD2. This sequence originates from a human donor with multiple sclerosis. What was sequenced was CD8+ T cells from PBMCs. CDR3 DNA sequence: TGTGCCAGTAGTATGGCTAGCGGGAGACCTACCTACGAGCAGTACTTC. Translated, it gives CASSMASGRPTYEQYF.